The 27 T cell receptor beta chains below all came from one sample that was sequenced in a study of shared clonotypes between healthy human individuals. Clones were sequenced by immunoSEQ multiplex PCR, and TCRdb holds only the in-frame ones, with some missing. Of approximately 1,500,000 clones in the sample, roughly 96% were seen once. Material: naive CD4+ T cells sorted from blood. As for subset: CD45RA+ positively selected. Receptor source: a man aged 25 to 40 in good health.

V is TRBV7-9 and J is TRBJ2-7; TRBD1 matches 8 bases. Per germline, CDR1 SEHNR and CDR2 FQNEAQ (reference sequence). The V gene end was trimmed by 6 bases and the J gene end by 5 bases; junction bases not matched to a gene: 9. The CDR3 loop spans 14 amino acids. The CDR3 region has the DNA TGTGCCAGCAGTTCCCGAGACAGGGGCCACGAGCAGTACTTC. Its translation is CASSSRDRGHEQYF. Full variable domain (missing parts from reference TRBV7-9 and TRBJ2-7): DTGVSQNPRHKITKRGQNVTFRCDPISEHNRLYWYRQTLGQGPEFLTYFQNEAQLEKSRLLSDRFSAERPKGSFSTLEIQRTEQGDSAMYLCASSSRDRGHEQYFGPGTRLTVT.

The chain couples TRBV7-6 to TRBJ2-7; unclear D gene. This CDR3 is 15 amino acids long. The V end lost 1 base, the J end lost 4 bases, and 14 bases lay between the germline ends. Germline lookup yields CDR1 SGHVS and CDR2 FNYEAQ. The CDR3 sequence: CASSLGSKASYEQYF. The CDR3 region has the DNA TGTGCCAGCAGCTTAGGATCGAAGGCCTCTTACGAGCAGTACTTC.

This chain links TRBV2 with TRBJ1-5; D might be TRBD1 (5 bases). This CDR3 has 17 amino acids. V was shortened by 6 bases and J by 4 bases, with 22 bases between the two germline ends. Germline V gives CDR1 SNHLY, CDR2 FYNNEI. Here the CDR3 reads CASRTDTSPEGNQPQHF. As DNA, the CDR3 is TGTGCCAGCAGGACGGACACTTCGCCGGAGGGGAATCAGCCCCAGCATTTT.

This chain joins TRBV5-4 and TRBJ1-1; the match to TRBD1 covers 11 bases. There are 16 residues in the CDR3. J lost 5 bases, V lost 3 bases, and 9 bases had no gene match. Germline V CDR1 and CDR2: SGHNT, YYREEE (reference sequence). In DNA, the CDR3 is TGTGCCAGCAGCTGGGACAGGGGGGGGGCAAGGACTGAAGCTTTCTTT. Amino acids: CASSWDRGGARTEAFF.

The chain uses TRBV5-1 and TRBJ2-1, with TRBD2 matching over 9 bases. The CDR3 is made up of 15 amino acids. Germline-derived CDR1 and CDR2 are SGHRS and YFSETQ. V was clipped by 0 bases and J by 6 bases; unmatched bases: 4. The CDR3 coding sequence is TGCGCCAGCAGCTTGGCCAGCGGGAGGCCCAATGAGCAGTTCTTC. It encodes CASSLASGRPNEQFF. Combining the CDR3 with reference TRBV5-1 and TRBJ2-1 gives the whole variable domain KAGVTQTPRYLIKTRGQQVTLSCSPISGHRSVSWYQQTPGQGLQFLFEYFSETQRNKGNFPGRFSGRQFSNSRSEMNVSTLELGDSALYLCASSLASGRPNEQFFGPGTRLTVL.

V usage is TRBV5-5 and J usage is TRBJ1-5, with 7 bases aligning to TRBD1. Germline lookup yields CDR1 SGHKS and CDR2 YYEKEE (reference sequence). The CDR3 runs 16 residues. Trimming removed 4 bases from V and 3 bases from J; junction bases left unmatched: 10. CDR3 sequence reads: CASSREHTGANQPQHF. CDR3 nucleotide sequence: TGTGCCAGCAGCCGTGAACACACAGGGGCCAATCAGCCCCAGCATTTT.

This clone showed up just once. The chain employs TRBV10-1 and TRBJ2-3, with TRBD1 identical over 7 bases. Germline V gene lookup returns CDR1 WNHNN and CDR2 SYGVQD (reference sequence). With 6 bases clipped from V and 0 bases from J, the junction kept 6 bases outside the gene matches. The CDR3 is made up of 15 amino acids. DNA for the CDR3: TGCGCCAGCAGCCTACGACAGGGCAGCACAGATACGCAGTATTTT. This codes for CASSLRQGSTDTQYF.

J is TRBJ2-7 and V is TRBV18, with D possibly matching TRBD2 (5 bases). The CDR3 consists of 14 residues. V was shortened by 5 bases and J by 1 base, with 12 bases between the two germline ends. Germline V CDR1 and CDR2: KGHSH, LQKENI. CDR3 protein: CASSGLSVSYEQYF. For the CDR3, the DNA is TGTGCCAGCTCAGGACTTTCTGTGTCCTACGAGCAGTACTTC.

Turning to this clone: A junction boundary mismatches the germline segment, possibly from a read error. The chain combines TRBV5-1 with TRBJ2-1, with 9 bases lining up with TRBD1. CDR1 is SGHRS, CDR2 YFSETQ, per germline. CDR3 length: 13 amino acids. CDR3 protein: CASSLARTGVVVF. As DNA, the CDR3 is TGCGCCAGCAGCTTGGCGAGGACAGGGGTCGTGGTCTTC.

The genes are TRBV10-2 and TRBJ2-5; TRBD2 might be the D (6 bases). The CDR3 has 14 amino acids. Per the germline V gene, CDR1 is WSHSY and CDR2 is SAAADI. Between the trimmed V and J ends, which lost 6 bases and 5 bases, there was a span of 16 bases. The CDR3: CASSTGTAVETQYF. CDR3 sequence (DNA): TGCGCCAGCAGCACCGGGACTGCAGTGGAGACCCAGTACTTC.

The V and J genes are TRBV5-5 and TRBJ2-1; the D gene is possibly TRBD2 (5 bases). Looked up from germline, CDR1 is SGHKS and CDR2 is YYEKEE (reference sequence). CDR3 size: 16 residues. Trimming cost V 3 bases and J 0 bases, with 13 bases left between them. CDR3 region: CASSWNVGSSYNEQFF. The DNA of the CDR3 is TGTGCCAGCAGCTGGAATGTGGGGAGCTCCTACAATGAGCAGTTCTTC.

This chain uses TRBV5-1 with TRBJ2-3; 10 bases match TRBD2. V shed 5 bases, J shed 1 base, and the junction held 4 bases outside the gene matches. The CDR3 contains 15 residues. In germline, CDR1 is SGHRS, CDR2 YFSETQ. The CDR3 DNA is TGCGCCAGCAGATCCGGACTAGCGGGCACAGATACGCAGTATTTT. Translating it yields CASRSGLAGTDTQYF.

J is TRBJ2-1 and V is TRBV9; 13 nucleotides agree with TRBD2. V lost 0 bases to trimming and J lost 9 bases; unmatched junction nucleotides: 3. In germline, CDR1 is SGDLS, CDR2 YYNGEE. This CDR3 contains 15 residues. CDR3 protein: CASSVGTSGRSEQFF. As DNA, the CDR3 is TGTGCCAGCAGCGTAGGGACTAGCGGGAGATCTGAGCAGTTCTTC.

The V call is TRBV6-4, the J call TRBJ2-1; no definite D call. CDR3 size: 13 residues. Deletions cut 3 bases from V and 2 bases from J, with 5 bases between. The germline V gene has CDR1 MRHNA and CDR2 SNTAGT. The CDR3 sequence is CASSESPYNEQFF. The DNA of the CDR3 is TGTGCCAGCAGTGAATCCCCCTACAATGAGCAGTTCTTC.

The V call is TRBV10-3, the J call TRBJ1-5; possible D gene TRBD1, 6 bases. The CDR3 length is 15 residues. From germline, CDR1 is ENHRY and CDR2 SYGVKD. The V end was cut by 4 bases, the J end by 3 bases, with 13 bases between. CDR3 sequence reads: CAISGADRPNQPQHF. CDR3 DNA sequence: TGTGCCATCAGTGGGGCGGACAGACCCAATCAGCCCCAGCATTTT.

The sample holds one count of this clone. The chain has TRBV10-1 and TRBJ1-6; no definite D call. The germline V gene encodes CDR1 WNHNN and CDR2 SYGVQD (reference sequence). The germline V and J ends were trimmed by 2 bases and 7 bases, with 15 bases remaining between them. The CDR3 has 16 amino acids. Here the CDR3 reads CASSEIVGRRNSPLHF. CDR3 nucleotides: TGCGCCAGCAGTGAGATTGTTGGACGGAGGAATTCACCCCTCCACTTT.

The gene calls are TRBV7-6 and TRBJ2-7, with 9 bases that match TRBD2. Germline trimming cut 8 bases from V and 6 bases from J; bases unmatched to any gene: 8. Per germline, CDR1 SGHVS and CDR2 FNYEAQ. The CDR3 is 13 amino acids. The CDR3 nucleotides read TGTGCCAGCGGACCGGGACTAGCCTCCGAGCAGTACTTC. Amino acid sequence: CASGPGLASEQYF.

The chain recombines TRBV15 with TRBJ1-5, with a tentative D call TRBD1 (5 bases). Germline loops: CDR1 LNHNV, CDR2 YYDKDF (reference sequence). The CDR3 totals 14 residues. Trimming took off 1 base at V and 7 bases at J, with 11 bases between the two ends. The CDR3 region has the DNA TGTGCCACCAGCAGAGTACGGGGACGGCAGCCCCAGCATTTT. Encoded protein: CATSRVRGRQPQHF. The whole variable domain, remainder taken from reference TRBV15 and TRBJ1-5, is DAMVIQNPRYQVTQFGKPVTLSCSQTLNHNVMYWYQQKSSQAPKLLFHYYDKDFNNEADTPDNFQSRRPNTSFCFLDIRSPGLGDTAMYLCATSRVRGRQPQHFGDGTRLSIL.

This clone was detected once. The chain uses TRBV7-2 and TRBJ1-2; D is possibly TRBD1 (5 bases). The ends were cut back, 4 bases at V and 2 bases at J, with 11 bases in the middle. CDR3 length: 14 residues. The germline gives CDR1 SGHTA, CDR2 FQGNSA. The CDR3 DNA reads TGTGCCAGCAGCTCCCGGGACGGAAACTATGGCTACACCTTC. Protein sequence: CASSSRDGNYGYTF. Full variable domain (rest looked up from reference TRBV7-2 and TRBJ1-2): GAGVSQSPSNKVTEKGKDVELRCDPISGHTALYWYRQSLGQGLEFLIYFQGNSAPDKSGLPSDRFSAERTGGSVSTLTIQRTQQEDSAVYLCASSSRDGNYGYTFGSGTRLTVV.

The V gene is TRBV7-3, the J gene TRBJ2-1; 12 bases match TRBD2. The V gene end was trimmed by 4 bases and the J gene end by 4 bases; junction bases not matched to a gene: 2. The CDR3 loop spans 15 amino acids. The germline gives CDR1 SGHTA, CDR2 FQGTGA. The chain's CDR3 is CASSYLAGGYNEQFF. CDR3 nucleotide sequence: TGTGCCAGCAGCTATCTAGCGGGAGGGTACAATGAGCAGTTCTTC.

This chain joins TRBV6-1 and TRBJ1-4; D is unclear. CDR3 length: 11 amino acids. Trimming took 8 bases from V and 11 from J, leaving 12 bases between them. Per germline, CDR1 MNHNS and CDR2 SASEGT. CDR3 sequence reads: CASENLEKLFF. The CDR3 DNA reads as TGTGCCAGCGAGAACCTGGAGAAACTGTTTTTT.

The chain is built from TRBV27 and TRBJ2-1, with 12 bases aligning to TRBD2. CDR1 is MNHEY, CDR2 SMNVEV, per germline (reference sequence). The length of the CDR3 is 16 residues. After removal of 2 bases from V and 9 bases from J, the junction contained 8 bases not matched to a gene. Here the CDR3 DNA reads TGTGCCAGCAGTTTAGAGGCTAGCGGGAGGGCCCCTGAGCAGTTCTTC. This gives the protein CASSLEASGRAPEQFF.

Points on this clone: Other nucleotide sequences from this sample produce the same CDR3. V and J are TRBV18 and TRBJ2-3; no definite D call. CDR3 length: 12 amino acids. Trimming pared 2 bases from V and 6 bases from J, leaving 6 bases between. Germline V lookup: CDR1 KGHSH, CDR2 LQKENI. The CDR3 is CASSPIHDTQYF. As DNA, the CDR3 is TGTGCCAGCTCACCAATCCACGATACGCAGTATTTT.

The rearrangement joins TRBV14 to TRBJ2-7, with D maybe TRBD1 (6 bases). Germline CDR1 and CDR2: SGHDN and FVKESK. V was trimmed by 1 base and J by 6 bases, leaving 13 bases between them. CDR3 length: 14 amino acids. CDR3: CASSQVNRVREQYF. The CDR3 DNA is TGTGCCAGCAGCCAAGTGAACAGGGTTCGCGAGCAGTACTTC.

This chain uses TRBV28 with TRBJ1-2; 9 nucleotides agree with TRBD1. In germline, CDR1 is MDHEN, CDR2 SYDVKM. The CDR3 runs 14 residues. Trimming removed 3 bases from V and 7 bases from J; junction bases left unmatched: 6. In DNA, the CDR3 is TGTGCCAGCAGTTTCCCCGGGACAGGGTTTGGCTACACCTTC. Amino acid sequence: CASSFPGTGFGYTF.

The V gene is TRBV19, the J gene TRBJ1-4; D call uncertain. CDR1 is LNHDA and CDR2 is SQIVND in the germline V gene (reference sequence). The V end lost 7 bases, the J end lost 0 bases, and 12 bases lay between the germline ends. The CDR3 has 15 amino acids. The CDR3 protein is CASNGRAATNEKLFF. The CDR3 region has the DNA TGTGCCAGTAATGGTAGGGCCGCAACTAATGAAAAACTGTTTTTT.

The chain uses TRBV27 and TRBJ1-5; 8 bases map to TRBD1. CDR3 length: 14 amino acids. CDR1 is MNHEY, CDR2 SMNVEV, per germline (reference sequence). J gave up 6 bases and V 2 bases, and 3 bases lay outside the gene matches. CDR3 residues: CASSLRQGIQPQHF. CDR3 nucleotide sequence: TGTGCCAGCAGTTTAAGACAGGGGATTCAGCCCCAGCATTTT.